This T cell receptor beta chain was identified during a study of blood T cell repertoires in COVID-19. The V end was cut by 0 bases, the J end by 3 bases, with 12 bases between. CDR1 and CDR2 (germline): SGHAT, FQNNGV. The CDR3 is made up of 15 amino acids. Recruits, aged about 18 to 95 years, lived in approximately 26 US areas. Allocation to cohorts depended on clinical history reported by the participants. It was within 2 weeks before study entry that exposed participants met a COVID-19 case. Data came from immunoSEQ multiplex PCR; TCRdb stores just in-frame clones and leaves some out. The top ten hold less than 3.5% of the sample, which has fewer than 350,000 clones, approximately 90% seen once.

V is TRBV11-2 and J is TRBJ2-7, with a weak D call TRBD1 (5 bases). This sequence originates from a man aged 35-49 years who had been exposed to COVID-19. The sequenced material came from PBMCs or T cells enriched from blood (not recorded which). The CDR3 DNA is TGTGCCAGCAGCTTAGAACAGGTTGCTAGCTACGAGCAGTACTTC. Translating gives CASSLEQVASYEQYF.